This T cell receptor (beta chain) originates from a study of cytomegalovirus exposure and HLA in healthy donors. Details on this clone: Its antigen remains unidentified.

From germline, CDR1 is MNHEY and CDR2 SMNVEV (reference sequence). The V segment lost 5 bases and the J segment 4 bases; nucleotides outside the gene matches: 6. The CDR3 is 15 residues long. The primer mix had 60 Vbeta and 13 Jbeta primers. Using immunoSEQ multiplex PCR, the repertoire was profiled, and TCRdb retains in-frame clones only, with some absent. Of 50,000 or so clones in the sample, 65% to 80% are singletons; the top ten hold about 2.3%. General study results and limits: Reports showed the classifier diagnosing cytomegalovirus status with high specificity and sensitivity. In an earlier analysis, most TCR beta V segments were productive about 87% or about 30% of the time. Upon later analysis, HLA-associated TCR beta chains proved more clonally expanded than other, equally common chains. For most TCR sequences rarity was the rule, although some public TCRs occurred in many donors.

The chain links TRBV27 to TRBJ2-3, with TRBD1 matching over 10 bases. The receptor's source is a female donor in good health and CMV-seronegative. The sequenced sample consisted of PBMCs. The CDR3 bases are TGTGCCAGCAGTCCGGGACAGGGGAGGGCAGATACGCAGTATTTT. This gives the protein CASSPGQGRADTQYF.